The 19 T cell receptor beta chains in this list originate from one sample, sequenced in a study of a mutant IDH1 vaccine in newly diagnosed glioma. The antigens these receptors bind are not known. Stated time point: week 47, end of study. Each dose of the vaccine consisted of 300 ug of mutant IDH1 20-mer peptide, with topical imiquimod. Using immunoSEQ multiplex PCR, the repertoire was profiled, and TCRdb retains in-frame clones only, with some absent. The sample carries fewer than 95,000 clones, 75% to 90% recorded once. Sequencing was performed on PBMCs, taken from a glioma patient whose treatment included an IDH1 peptide vaccine. These receptor sequences come from a man aged 40-49 years with glioma.

This rearrangement joins TRBV19 to TRBJ2-1; TRBD2 matches 9 bases. The J segment lost 9 bases and the V segment lost 1 base, leaving 10 bases of the junction unmatched. Germline V gives CDR1 LNHDA, CDR2 SQIVND (reference sequence). The CDR3 length is 16 residues. The CDR3 protein is CASSIVSGGRAFEQFF. In nucleotides, the CDR3 is TGTGCCAGTAGTATAGTGTCGGGCGGGAGGGCCTTTGAGCAGTTCTTC.

This chain joins TRBV6-1 and TRBJ1-2; D not certain. Trimming took 2 bases from V and 2 from J, leaving 15 bases between them. Germline assignment: CDR1 MNHNS and CDR2 SASEGT. The CDR3 spans 16 residues. The CDR3 DNA sequence: TGTGCCAGCAGTGAATCAGCCGGGATCCCGAACTATGGCTACACCTTC. Its protein is CASSESAGIPNYGYTF.

The chain carries TRBV2 and TRBJ1-2, with TRBD1 matching over 8 bases. CDR3 length: 15 residues. CDR1 SNHLY and CDR2 FYNNEI come from the germline V gene. Losses at the gene ends were 5 bases for V and 1 base for J; bases not matched to a gene: 6. In DNA, the CDR3 is TGTGCCAGCAGTTCCGGGACAGGAATTAACTATGGCTACACCTTC. It specifies CASSSGTGINYGYTF.

By proportion, this clone is medium-sized. V and J are TRBV4-3 and TRBJ1-2; possibly TRBD1 for D (6 bases). The CDR3 extends over 17 amino acids. V lost 1 base, J lost 0 bases, and 15 bases lay in between. Germline CDR1 is LGHNA and CDR2 is YSLEER. This CDR3 is CASSQASRTVSNYGYTF. The CDR3 nucleotides read TGCGCCAGCAGCCAAGCTTCGCGGACAGTTTCTAACTATGGCTACACCTTC.

The chain is built from TRBV10-2 and TRBJ1-6; no clear D. The length of the CDR3 is 13 residues. From germline, CDR1 is WSHSY and CDR2 SAAADI. Trimming removed 2 bases at V and 7 bases at J, with 6 bases between. This chain's CDR3 is CASSEGGNSPLHF. The DNA for the CDR3 is TGCGCCAGCAGTGAGGGAGGGAATTCACCCCTCCACTTT.

There are a few counts of this clone. The chain carries TRBV30 and TRBJ2-2, with unresolved D. CDR1 is GTSNPN and CDR2 is SVGIG in the germline V gene (reference sequence). CDR3 length: 14 residues. Trimming took 4 bases from V and 1 from J, leaving 10 bases between them. Here the CDR3 reads CAWIMRRNTGELFF. Written as DNA, the CDR3 is TGTGCCTGGATAATGAGGCGGAACACCGGGGAGCTGTTTTTT.

On this clone: Other nucleotide sequences in the sample specify the same CDR3. This chain connects TRBV7-9 to TRBJ1-3; no reliable D call. The CDR3 runs 13 residues. Germline loops: CDR1 SEHNR, CDR2 FQNEAQ (reference sequence). V was pared by 3 bases and J by 0 bases, with 3 bases between. The chain's CDR3 is CASSLSSGNTIYF. As DNA, the CDR3 is TGTGCCAGCAGCTTGAGCTCTGGAAACACCATATATTTT.

The genes are TRBV9 and TRBJ2-3, with D unresolved. The CDR3 totals 15 residues. The germline V and J ends were trimmed by 2 bases and 0 bases, with 10 bases remaining between them. Per the germline V gene, CDR1 is SGDLS and CDR2 is YYNGEE. The CDR3 DNA is TGTGCCAGCAGCGTCGCCTCAGCTAGCACAGATACGCAGTATTTT. Its translation: CASSVASASTDTQYF.

This chain uses TRBV5-4 with TRBJ2-5; the D gene is possibly TRBD1 (6 bases). V shed 4 bases and J shed 5 bases, with 18 bases lying between them. The CDR3 totals 15 residues. Germline lookup yields CDR1 SGHNT and CDR2 YYREEE (reference sequence). The CDR3 coding sequence is TGTGCCAGCAGCGAGTGGAGACAGGTCCTGGAGACCCAGTACTTC. Translated, it gives CASSEWRQVLETQYF.

On this clone itself: The same CDR3 also results from other DNA sequences found in this sample. This chain connects TRBV10-3 to TRBJ1-2, with no clear D. V lost 4 bases to trimming and J lost 0 bases, with 6 bases between them. The CDR3 has 13 amino acids. Germline CDR1 reads ENHRY; CDR2 reads SYGVKD. CDR3 nucleotides: TGTGCCATCAGTGTATCGCCTAACTATGGCTACACCTTC. Translation: CAISVSPNYGYTF.

This clone was observed a single time. The chain is built from TRBV28 and TRBJ2-3; no clear D gene. The CDR3 runs to 15 residues. Per germline, CDR1 MDHEN and CDR2 SYDVKM. The V end lost 3 bases, the J end lost 0 bases, and 10 bases lay between the germline ends. Written as DNA, the CDR3 is TGTGCCAGCAGTTTGGGCGGTTCTAGCACAGATACGCAGTATTTT. Its translation is CASSLGGSSTDTQYF.

In its sample, this clone was seen a few times. The chain uses TRBV11-1 and TRBJ2-1, with 14 positions matching TRBD2. CDR1 and CDR2 from the germline V gene are SGHAT and FQDESV (reference sequence). V dropped 5 bases and J dropped 8; count of bases not matched to a gene: 5. The CDR3 consists of 15 residues. CDR3 protein: CASSPGTSGSDEQFF. As DNA, the CDR3 is TGTGCCAGCAGCCCCGGGACTAGCGGGAGTGATGAGCAGTTCTTC.

The chain carries TRBV5-1 and TRBJ2-3; D is perhaps TRBD2 (6 bases). V was shortened by 3 bases and J by 4 bases, with 9 bases between the two germline ends. From germline, CDR1 is SGHRS and CDR2 YFSETQ. This CDR3 is built from 13 residues. CDR3 in amino acids: CASSWRGSDTQYF. CDR3 nucleotides: TGCGCCAGCAGCTGGCGGGGCTCAGATACGCAGTATTTT.

V usage is TRBV2 and J usage is TRBJ2-3; 8 bases line up with TRBD2. Germline assignment: CDR1 SNHLY and CDR2 FYNNEI. This CDR3 comprises 17 residues. V was pared by 8 bases and J by 1 base, with 14 bases of the junction left unmatched. The CDR3 here is CASYESGGNEGTDTQYF. The DNA for the CDR3 is TGTGCCAGCTATGAAAGCGGGGGAAATGAGGGCACAGATACGCAGTATTTT.

This chain links TRBV25-1 with TRBJ1-5; 7 positions match TRBD1. V shed 7 bases, J shed 6 bases, and the junction held 3 bases outside the gene matches. CDR3 size: 12 residues. Germline CDR1 reads MGHDK; CDR2 reads SYGVNS. The CDR3 DNA sequence: TGTGCCAGCAAGGGGGCAGGTCAGCCCCAGCATTTT. Translation gives CASKGAGQPQHF.

The sample holds one count of this clone. The gene calls are TRBV6-4 and TRBJ2-6; tentatively, D is TRBD1 or TRBD2 (5 bases each). There are 14 residues in the CDR3. CDR1 MRHNA and CDR2 SNTAGT come from the germline V gene. Trimming took off 3 bases at V and 2 bases at J, with 5 bases between the two ends. CDR3: CASSEGAGANVLTF. Here the CDR3 DNA reads TGTGCCAGCAGTGAGGGGGCTGGGGCCAACGTCCTGACTTTC.

The chain is built from TRBV7-8 and TRBJ1-4; possible D gene TRBD1, 5 bases. CDR3 length equals 17 residues. Trimming took 2 bases from V and 12 from J, leaving 25 bases between them. The V gene's germline CDR1 is SGHVS and CDR2 FQNEAQ. CDR3 residues: CASSLRRGGKRRMELFF. In DNA form, the CDR3 reads TGTGCCAGCAGCTTAAGGCGTGGGGGGAAACGTCGAATGGAACTGTTTTTT.

The V gene is TRBV7-2, the J gene TRBJ2-2, with D perhaps being TRBD1 or TRBD2 (5 bases each). The length of the CDR3 is 15 residues. Trimming pared 0 bases from V and 5 bases from J, leaving 10 bases between. Germline CDR1 and CDR2: SGHTA and FQGNSA. The CDR3 DNA is TGTGCCAGCAGCTTAGCGCAGAGGGGTACCGGGGAGCTGTTTTTT. The encoded protein is CASSLAQRGTGELFF.

The chain combines TRBV7-9 with TRBJ2-2; unclear D gene. This CDR3 has 13 amino acids. Germline lookup yields CDR1 SEHNR and CDR2 FQNEAQ (reference sequence). V lost 4 bases to trimming and J lost 3 bases, with 6 bases between them. CDR3 sequence: CASSSLYTGELFF. The CDR3 nucleotides are TGTGCCAGCAGCTCTCTATACACCGGGGAGCTGTTTTTT.